The T cell receptor beta chain under discussion was sequenced for a study of T cells in Graves' hyperthyroidism and ophthalmopathy. Trimming shortened V by 7 bases and J by 7 bases, and 14 bases separated the two germline ends. The CDR3 covers 13 residues. Germline V gene data show CDR1 as SGHRS and CDR2 as YFSETQ. Amplified regions were TCR beta CDR3 sequences from RNA transcripts. In the first-round RT-PCR of the TCR CDR3, the HTBI primer set was used. From the multiplex PCR reads, TCRdb called clonotypes with MiXCR, one entry per CDR3 protein. Seen here are hundreds of thousands of distinct CDR3 sequences, approximately 15% observed once, and the top ten hold around 58%. This clonotype has more than one count but fewer than ten.

The TCR was taken from an older woman with Graves' ophthalmopathy. The rearrangement joins TRBV5-1 to TRBJ1-4; D uncertain. Sequenced input: blood. CDR3 coding DNA: TGCGCCAGCGCCCGGGAGCCGGGTGAAAAACTGTTTTTT. It is translated as CASAREPGEKLFF.